These 22 T cell receptor beta chains originate from one sample sequenced in a study of cytomegalovirus exposure and HLA in healthy donors. Some clones are missing from TCRdb's copy, which holds only in-frame ones; the method was immunoSEQ multiplex PCR. Here the sample spans around 190,000 clones, roughly 86% being singletons. The specimen was PBMCs. These receptors all stem from a woman aged 18 to 35 in good health and CMV-seronegative.

The J gene is TRBJ2-3, the V gene TRBV30; D is perhaps TRBD2 (5 bases). Germline CDR1 and CDR2: GTSNPN and SVGIG (reference sequence). V dropped 0 bases and J dropped 3 bases, with 13 bases sitting between them. The CDR3 consists of 15 residues. The DNA of the CDR3 is TGTGCCTGGAGTGTGGGCGGACCGGGGACAGATACGCAGTATTTT. Encoded protein: CAWSVGGPGTDTQYF. Together with reference TRBV30 and TRBJ2-3, the CDR3 gives the full variable domain: SQTIHQWPATLVQPVGSPLSLECTVEGTSNPNLYWYRQAAGRGLQLLFYSVGIGQISSEVPQNLSASRPQDRQFILSSKKLLLSDSGFYLCAWSVGGPGTDTQYFGPGTRLTVL.

The chain links TRBV6-7 to TRBJ1-6; a weak D match, TRBD1 (5 bases). TRBV6-7 is known as an ORF, though its function is uncertain. The CDR3 consists of 17 residues. Trimming cost V 2 bases and J 2 bases, with 13 bases left between them. Here the CDR3 DNA reads TGTGCCAGCAGTTACGACAGCTGGTTCGCCTATAATTCACCCCTCCACTTT. Its protein product is CASSYDSWFAYNSPLHF.

The gene calls are TRBV5-8 and TRBJ2-4; 11 bases match TRBD2. Germline lookup yields CDR1 SGHTS and CDR2 YDEGEE. The CDR3 is made up of 18 amino acids. Trimming at V came to 8 bases and at J to 0 bases, leaving 13 bases not matched to a gene. In nucleotides, the CDR3 is TGTGCCAGTAAGAAGACTAGCGGGATGGTCCTAGCCAAAAACATTCAGTACTTC. This translates into CASKKTSGMVLAKNIQYF.

This clone was recorded only once. V is TRBV5-1 and J is TRBJ2-1; 15 nucleotides agree with TRBD2. Unmatched junction bases numbered 4, after V lost 2 bases and J lost 1 base. The CDR3 loop spans 18 amino acids. CDR1 and CDR2 from the germline V gene are SGHRS and YFSETQ. CDR3 region: CASSLPGTSGRSYNEQFF. In nucleotides, the CDR3 is TGCGCCAGCAGCTTACCCGGGACTAGCGGGAGGTCCTACAATGAGCAGTTCTTC.

The chain carries TRBV5-1 and TRBJ1-4; D may be TRBD1 (6 bases). Germline-derived CDR1 and CDR2 are SGHRS and YFSETQ. V shed 6 bases and J shed 3 bases, with 12 bases lying between them. CDR3 length equals 14 residues. CDR3 bases: TGCGCCAGCAAACCCGGGACACCTAATGAAAAACTGTTTTTT. Encoded protein: CASKPGTPNEKLFF. Using reference TRBV5-1 and TRBJ1-4 for the parts outside the CDR3, the full variable domain is KAGVTQTPRYLIKTRGQQVTLSCSPISGHRSVSWYQQTPGQGLQFLFEYFSETQRNKGNFPGRFSGRQFSNSRSEMNVSTLELGDSALYLCASKPGTPNEKLFFGSGTQLSVL.

This rearrangement joins TRBV7-6 to TRBJ1-3; tentatively, D is TRBD1 (6 bases). Trimming stripped 4 bases from V and 1 base from J, with 17 bases between. The CDR3 has 17 residues. Germline V gene lookup returns CDR1 SGHVS and CDR2 FNYEAQ. Here the CDR3 reads CASSSSPGVVSGNTIYF. In DNA form, the CDR3 reads TGTGCCAGCAGCTCCAGTCCAGGGGTCGTATCTGGAAACACCATATATTTT.

V gene TRBV2 combines with J gene TRBJ1-2; D call uncertain. Germline CDR1 reads SNHLY; CDR2 reads FYNNEI. Trimming removed 5 bases from V and 5 bases from J, with 12 bases in between. The CDR3 consists of 13 residues. The CDR3 is CASSLQLQYGYTF. The CDR3 DNA reads as TGTGCCAGCAGTTTACAGTTACAATATGGCTACACCTTC. The full variable domain, with the rest looked up from reference TRBV2 and TRBJ1-2, is EPEVTQTPSHQVTQMGQEVILRCVPISNHLYFYWYRQILGQKVEFLVSFYNNEISEKSEIFDDQFSVERPDGSNFTLKIRSTKLEDSAMYFCASSLQLQYGYTFGSGTRLTVV.

The chain links TRBV12-5 to TRBJ2-7; 11 nucleotides agree with TRBD2. V trimming: 7 bases; J trimming: 2 bases; junction bases outside the gene matches: 7. The CDR3 totals 15 residues. Germline values: CDR1 LGHNT, CDR2 FRNRAP. For the CDR3, the DNA is TGTGCTAGTGCCTCCGTAGCGGGAGGGCCCTACGAGCAGTACTTC. Amino acid sequence: CASASVAGGPYEQYF.

The chain carries TRBV5-1 and TRBJ2-2; 7 bases align to TRBD1. Germline values: CDR1 SGHRS, CDR2 YFSETQ. This CDR3 has 17 residues. The trim removed 4 bases at V and 6 bases at J, leaving 15 bases unmatched. Here the CDR3 DNA reads TGCGCCAGCAGCAAGGACAGAGGGGGCATTTATCCCGGGGAGCTGTTTTTT. Translated, it gives CASSKDRGGIYPGELFF.

The gene calls are TRBV6-4 and TRBJ2-7, with D possibly TRBD2 on 6 matching bases. This CDR3 has 13 amino acids. The germline gives CDR1 MRHNA, CDR2 SNTAGT. Deletions cut 8 bases from V and 5 bases from J, with 16 bases between. CDR3 sequence: CASEMCGGHEQYF. The CDR3 coding sequence is TGTGCCAGCGAGATGTGTGGAGGGCACGAGCAGTACTTC.

The genes are TRBV18 and TRBJ1-1, with 7 positions matching TRBD1. The junction had 4 bases not matched to a gene; V was cut back by 3 bases and J by 0 bases. Germline values: CDR1 KGHSH, CDR2 LQKENI. The CDR3 sequence is 15 residues long. The CDR3 here is CASSPPGQMNTEAFF. CDR3 bases: TGTGCCAGCTCACCGCCGGGACAGATGAACACTGAAGCTTTCTTT.

The chain has TRBV9 and TRBJ2-1; 7 nucleotides align to TRBD2. Germline V CDR1 and CDR2: SGDLS, YYNGEE. V lost 0 bases to trimming and J lost 6 bases; unmatched junction nucleotides: 9. This CDR3 spans 16 amino acids. The CDR3 bases are TGTGCCAGCAGCGTAGCTCGGCTAGCGGAGATCAATGAGCAGTTCTTC. This gives the protein CASSVARLAEINEQFF.

J is TRBJ1-5 and V is TRBV5-4; D call uncertain. This CDR3 region has 13 residues. Trimming stripped 0 bases from V and 7 bases from J, with 8 bases between. Germline-derived CDR1 and CDR2 are SGHNT and YYREEE (reference sequence). This chain's CDR3 is CASSLGGQQPQHF. The CDR3 nucleotides are TGTGCCAGCAGCTTGGGAGGGCAACAGCCCCAGCATTTT.

The chain uses TRBV5-5 and TRBJ1-5, with D perhaps TRBD1 (6 bases). Per germline, CDR1 SGHKS and CDR2 YYEKEE (reference sequence). The CDR3 is made up of 14 amino acids. The V and J ends lost 4 bases and 2 bases respectively, with 10 bases between them. DNA for the CDR3: TGTGCCAGCAGCCCACGACAGGGCAATCAGCCCCAGCATTTT. Translating gives CASSPRQGNQPQHF.

This clone was seen just once. The chain links TRBV7-9 to TRBJ2-5; 7 bases line up with TRBD1. V shed 5 bases and J 3 bases; nucleotides not matched to a gene: 9. CDR1 SEHNR and CDR2 FQNEAQ come from the germline V gene (reference sequence). This CDR3 comprises 15 residues. The CDR3 DNA is TGTGCCAGCAGCATTCACCGGGACAGAAAAGAGACCCAGTACTTC. As protein: CASSIHRDRKETQYF.

This chain connects TRBV7-9 to TRBJ2-3; 10 bases are a match to TRBD1. The CDR3 sequence is 14 residues long. V gave up 5 bases and J gave up 4 bases; unmatched junction bases: 3. CDR1 SEHNR and CDR2 FQNEAQ come from the germline V gene (reference sequence). This CDR3 reads CASSPGQGADTQYF. CDR3 nucleotide sequence: TGTGCCAGCAGCCCCGGACAGGGGGCAGATACGCAGTATTTT.

The chain carries TRBV7-8 and TRBJ2-7, with 9 bases lining up with TRBD1. The V gene's germline CDR1 is SGHVS and CDR2 FQNEAQ. The CDR3 extends over 15 amino acids. The ends lost 1 base at V and 4 bases at J; junction bases unmatched: 5. CDR3 protein: CASSLVTGGGYEQYF. CDR3 nucleotides: TGTGCCAGCAGCTTAGTTACAGGGGGCGGATACGAGCAGTACTTC.

The chain combines TRBV7-2 with TRBJ2-7, with TRBD2 matching over 8 bases. Losses at the gene ends were 5 bases for V and 6 bases for J; bases not matched to a gene: 18. Per germline, CDR1 SGHTA and CDR2 FQGNSA. CDR3 length: 17 amino acids. The CDR3 sequence is CASSPITSGPLHSEQYF. The CDR3 region has the DNA TGTGCCAGCAGCCCAATTACTAGCGGTCCCCTCCATTCCGAGCAGTACTTC.

The J gene is TRBJ1-1, the V gene TRBV18; D uncertain. Trimming removed 3 bases at V and 1 base at J, with 12 bases between. This CDR3 has 15 amino acids. The germline V gene has CDR1 KGHSH and CDR2 LQKENI. The CDR3 protein is CASSPTHGSNTEAFF. The CDR3 nucleotides are TGTGCCAGCTCACCGACACACGGATCGAACACTGAAGCTTTCTTT.

This clone has only one observation. The J gene is TRBJ1-1, the V gene TRBV14; 9 bases are a match to TRBD1. Germline-derived CDR1 and CDR2 are SGHDN and FVKESK. The V segment lost 4 bases and the J segment 10 bases; nucleotides outside the gene matches: 13. The CDR3 is 15 amino acids. For the CDR3, the DNA is TGTGCCAGCAGCCCCCGGCTGGGACAGGGAATGGGAGCTTTCTTT. The encoded protein is CASSPRLGQGMGAFF.

This clone was detected only a few times. J is TRBJ2-1 and V is TRBV18; D gene ambiguous. Trimming removed 0 bases at V and 0 bases at J, with 9 bases between. This CDR3 spans 16 amino acids. Germline lookup yields CDR1 KGHSH and CDR2 LQKENI. The CDR3 DNA is TGTGCCAGCTCACCACCGTCGGTGAGCTCCTACAATGAGCAGTTCTTC. Its protein is CASSPPSVSSYNEQFF.

J is TRBJ2-2 and V is TRBV6-4; no firm D call. Between the trimmed V and J ends, which lost 8 bases and 3 bases, there was a span of 13 bases. The CDR3 is 14 residues long. Per the germline V gene, CDR1 is MRHNA and CDR2 is SNTAGT. The CDR3 protein is CASSPQTDTGELFF. DNA for the CDR3: TGTGCCAGCTCCCCCCAAACGGACACCGGGGAGCTGTTTTTT.